The 2 T cell receptor beta chains below come from one sample, sequenced in a study of T cells in Graves' hyperthyroidism and ophthalmopathy. Amplified TCR beta CDR3 regions derived from RNA transcripts. A set of HTBI primers served as the primers for a first-round RT-PCR of the TCR CDR3. TCRdb fed the multiplex PCR reads into MiXCR, producing one record per CDR3 protein. The data contain roughly 330,000 distinct CDR3 sequences, 15% to 20% of them singletons. Sequenced input: blood. These receptors originate from a man aged 25 to 45 with Graves' hyperthyroidism.

V is TRBV18 and J is TRBJ2-3; 11 bases align to TRBD2. V gave up 2 bases and J gave up 2 bases; unmatched junction bases: 3. The CDR3 length is 16 residues. Germline assignment: CDR1 KGHSH and CDR2 LQKENI. In DNA form, the CDR3 reads TGTGCCAGCTCACCAGAGACTAGCGGGAACACAGATACGCAGTATTTT. It is translated as CASSPETSGNTDTQYF.

J is TRBJ2-2 and V is TRBV20-1, with 8 nucleotides matching TRBD2. This CDR3 region has 14 residues. Looked up from germline, CDR1 is DFQATT and CDR2 is SNEGSKA (reference sequence). The trim removed 3 bases at V and 6 bases at J, leaving 6 bases unmatched. The CDR3 DNA is TGCAGTGCTAGGTTGTTAGCGGGATCCGGGGAGCTGTTTTTT. Residues: CSARLLAGSGELFF.